This T cell receptor (beta chain) was profiled in a study of shared clonotypes between healthy human individuals. Every subset's genomic DNA went evenly onto several immunoSEQ plates. It was about 180 ng DNA, about 30,000 T cell genomes, that sorted-subset replicate PCRs used. Data came from immunoSEQ multiplex PCR; TCRdb stores just in-frame clones and leaves some out. There are some 2.3 million clones in the sample; 80% to 95% occur only once, and 0.3% to 0.4% lies in the top ten. Germline V gene lookup returns CDR1 SGDLS and CDR2 YYNGEE. The CDR3 has 16 residues. V was clipped by 3 bases and J by 5 bases; unmatched bases: 11.

The genes are TRBV9 and TRBJ2-5; TRBD2 matches at 9 bases. The source of this sequence is a man aged 18 to 35 in good health. Some clones in this sample may be carry-over from other donors' samples. Input material: naive CD4+ T cells from PBMCs. Subset meaning: CD45RA+ positively selected. The CDR3 DNA reads TGTGCCAGCAGCGATTCGACTAGCGGAGGACGGGAGACCCAGTACTTC. Its protein is CASSDSTSGGRETQYF.